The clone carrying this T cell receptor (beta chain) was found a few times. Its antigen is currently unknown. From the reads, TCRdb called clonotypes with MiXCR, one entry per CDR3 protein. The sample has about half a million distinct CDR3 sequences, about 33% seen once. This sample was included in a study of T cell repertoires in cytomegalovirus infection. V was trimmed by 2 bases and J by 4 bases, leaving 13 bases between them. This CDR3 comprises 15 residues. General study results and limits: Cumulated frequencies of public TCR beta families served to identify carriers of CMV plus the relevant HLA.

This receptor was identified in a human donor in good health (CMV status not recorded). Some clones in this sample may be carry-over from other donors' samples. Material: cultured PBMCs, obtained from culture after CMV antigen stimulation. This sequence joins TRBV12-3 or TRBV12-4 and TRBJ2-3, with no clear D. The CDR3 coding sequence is TGTGCCAGCAGTTTATGGGCCCTCCCCCCAGATACGCAGTATTTT. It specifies CASSLWALPPDTQYF.